This T cell receptor (beta chain) stems from a study of T cells after yellow fever vaccination. A single record per CDR3 protein comes from TCRdb applying MiXCR to the 5' RACE reads. The sample gives about 260,000 distinct CDR3 sequences, around 4.9% of which show up once; 2.5% to 4% is in the top ten. The CDR3 is 14 residues long. Germline assignment: CDR1 SGDLS and CDR2 YYNGEE. Trimming removed 2 bases from V and 4 bases from J, with 12 bases in between. This clonotype turned up a few times. The chain joins TRBV9 to TRBJ1-1; D gene ambiguous. This clonotype was sampled from a young man who received the YFV17D yellow fever vaccine. The sequences come from CD4+ T cells sorted from PBMCs, collected on the day of the yellow fever booster vaccination. The CDR3 DNA reads TGTGCCAGCAGCGTTGTGGACTGGGGCACTGAAGCTTTCTTT. Residues: CASSVVDWGTEAFF.